Shown below are 9 T cell receptor beta chains from a single sample sequenced in a study of cytomegalovirus exposure and HLA in healthy donors. PCR involved 60 Vbeta and 13 Jbeta primers. Sequencing used immunoSEQ multiplex PCR; TCRdb keeps in-frame clones, though not all of them. This sample carries 120,000 or so clones, about 80% of them seen once, and the ten largest clones take roughly 9.3%. Sequencing was performed on PBMCs. These TCRs come from a woman in her fifties or sixties in good health and CMV-seropositive.

CDR3 protein: CASSFDRGVKTQYF. The CDR3 region has the DNA TGTGCCAGCAGCTTCGACAGGGGGGTGAAGACCCAGTACTTC. V is TRBV5-8 and J is TRBJ2-5; 9 bases line up with TRBD1. Germline V CDR1 and CDR2: SGHTS, YDEGEE. Losses at the gene ends were 2 bases for V and 6 bases for J; bases not matched to a gene: 5. CDR3 length: 14 amino acids.

The chain employs TRBV10-3 and TRBJ2-1; 12 nucleotides line up with TRBD2. CDR3 length: 17 residues. Germline CDR1 is ENHRY and CDR2 is SYGVKD. Trimming cost V 1 base and J 6 bases; bases outside gene matches: 7. CDR3 nucleotides: TGTGCCATCAGTGAGTTTTCTAGCGGGAGGGCCACCAATGAGCAGTTCTTC. Translated, it gives CAISEFSSGRATNEQFF.

The rearrangement joins TRBV5-1 to TRBJ2-3; possible D gene TRBD2, 6 bases. The ends were cut back, 7 bases at V and 2 bases at J, with 11 bases in the middle. Germline CDR1 reads SGHRS; CDR2 reads YFSETQ. The CDR3 is 13 residues long. This CDR3 reads CASGRDSTDTQYF. The DNA for the CDR3 is TGCGCCAGCGGAAGGGACTCCACAGATACGCAGTATTTT.

The rearrangement links TRBV7-9 to TRBJ1-2, with TRBD1 as a possible D gene (6 bases). The CDR3 is made up of 16 amino acids. V dropped 4 bases and J dropped 6 bases, with 21 bases sitting between them. Germline CDR1 is SEHNR and CDR2 is FQNEAQ (reference sequence). CDR3 region: CASSSSGGGVGNGYTF. The CDR3 bases are TGTGCCAGCAGCTCCTCGGGGGGGGGCGTCGGGAATGGCTACACCTTC.

This sequence joins TRBV6-6 and TRBJ1-2; perhaps TRBD1 as D (5 bases). The CDR3 is 14 residues long. The V gene lost 0 bases and the J gene lost 4 bases, with 9 bases spanning the gap. CDR1 is MNHNY and CDR2 is SVGAGI in the germline V gene (reference sequence). The CDR3, as DNA: TGTGCCAGCAGTTACTCCGGCAGGGCCTATGGCTACACCTTC. This sequence encodes CASSYSGRAYGYTF.

The J gene is TRBJ1-2, the V gene TRBV6-5; D is undetermined. This CDR3 has 12 residues. Germline values: CDR1 MNHEY, CDR2 SVGAGI. V dropped 7 bases and J dropped 7 bases, with 13 bases sitting between them. The CDR3 spells CASTGYDGGYTF. CDR3 nucleotide sequence: TGTGCCAGCACCGGGTATGACGGTGGCTACACCTTC.

The sample holds one count of this clone. The rearrangement links TRBV6-5 to TRBJ1-2; the D is unclear. The CDR3 covers 14 residues. Germline V gene sequence: CDR1 MNHEY, CDR2 SVGAGI. The V end lost 1 base, the J end lost 0 bases, and 6 bases lay between the germline ends. The CDR3 sequence is CASSYFPANYGYTF. The DNA for the CDR3 is TGTGCCAGCAGTTACTTTCCAGCTAACTATGGCTACACCTTC.

The V gene is TRBV5-4, the J gene TRBJ1-2, with TRBD1 matching 9 bases. The germline V gene encodes CDR1 SGHNT and CDR2 YYREEE (reference sequence). J lost 7 bases, V lost 5 bases, and 9 bases had no gene match. The CDR3 consists of 14 residues. CDR3 sequence reads: CASSQGQGRGGYTF. The CDR3 DNA is TGTGCCAGCAGTCAAGGACAGGGGAGGGGTGGCTACACCTTC.

The chain joins TRBV5-1 to TRBJ1-4, with D maybe TRBD1 (6 bases). CDR3 length: 14 amino acids. Germline V CDR1 and CDR2: SGHRS, YFSETQ. Trimming pared 2 bases from V and 5 bases from J, leaving 10 bases between. The CDR3 loop is CASSFPGVNEKLFF. DNA for the CDR3: TGCGCCAGCAGCTTTCCAGGGGTAAATGAAAAACTGTTTTTT.